This passage covers 26 T cell receptor beta chains from one sample sequenced in a study of shared clonotypes between healthy human individuals. Cells designated naive CD8 were CD45RO-negative and were positively selected for CCR7, with terminally differentiated effector memory CD45RA+ cells excluded. Repertoires were generated with immunoSEQ multiplex PCR, while TCRdb's copy carries only in-frame clones and drops some. The sample comprises around 1,900,000 clones, 90% to 95% of which are singletons, and 1.5% to 2% rests with the top ten. The sequenced sample was naive CD8+ T cells from PBMCs. The receptors here all came from a man younger than 30 in good health. Some clones in this sample may be carry-over from other donors' samples.

V is TRBV6-5 and J is TRBJ1-4; D may be TRBD1 (5 bases). Germline assignment: CDR1 MNHEY and CDR2 SVGAGI. Trimming stripped 3 bases from V and 5 bases from J, with 16 bases between. This CDR3 region has 16 residues. CDR3 in amino acids: CASSYQSIRGNEKLFF. The CDR3 region has the DNA TGTGCCAGCAGTTATCAGAGCATCCGGGGGAATGAAAAACTGTTTTTT.

The chain joins TRBV7-3 to TRBJ1-3; no reliable D call. There are 13 residues in the CDR3. V was cut by 2 bases and J by 3 bases, with 5 bases left in between. CDR1 and CDR2 from the germline V gene are SGHTA and FQGTGA. CDR3 in amino acids: CASSLGLGNTIYF. The CDR3 nucleotides are TGTGCCAGCAGCTTAGGCCTTGGAAACACCATATATTTT.

Worth noting for this clone: Other DNA sequences from this sample encode an identical CDR3 as well. The chain joins TRBV29-1 to TRBJ2-1; D is uncertain. Between the trimmed V and J ends, which lost 4 bases and 7 bases, there was a span of 5 bases. The CDR3 is 10 amino acids. CDR1 and CDR2 (germline): SQVTM, ANQGSEA. In DNA form, the CDR3 reads TGCAGCGTTGCCTGGAATGAGCAGTTCTTC. Its translation is CSVAWNEQFF.

The CDR3 here is CASSQGVDWELREQYF. The CDR3 coding sequence is TGCGCCAGCAGCCAAGGGGTGGATTGGGAGTTGCGCGAGCAGTACTTC. This rearrangement joins TRBV4-1 to TRBJ2-7; possibly TRBD2 for D (5 bases). Trimming removed 1 base at V and 6 bases at J, with 19 bases between. The germline V gene has CDR1 MGHRA and CDR2 YSYEKL. This CDR3 is built from 16 residues.

The chain uses TRBV6-4 and TRBJ2-1, with 9 bases lining up with TRBD1. V lost 1 base, J lost 15 bases, and 4 bases stayed unmatched. Germline-derived CDR1 and CDR2 are MRHNA and SNTAGT. The CDR3 totals 12 residues. In nucleotides, the CDR3 is TGTGCCAGCAGTGACTGGGGGACAGGGTTGTTCTTC. Protein sequence: CASSDWGTGLFF.

Concerning this clone: The same CDR3 is also encoded by other DNA sequences in this sample. The chain couples TRBV7-2 to TRBJ2-1; TRBD2 matches 9 bases. The CDR3 totals 14 residues. Per the germline V gene, CDR1 is SGHTA and CDR2 is FQGNSA. V lost 4 bases and J lost 2; bases outside the gene matches: 0. CDR3 region: CASSSSGTYNEQFF. In nucleotides, the CDR3 is TGTGCCAGCAGCTCTAGCGGGACCTACAATGAGCAGTTCTTC.

This sequence joins TRBV11-2 and TRBJ2-3; TRBD2 matches at 11 bases. Germline V CDR1 and CDR2: SGHAT, FQNNGV. Trimming at V came to 3 bases and at J to 4 bases, leaving 6 bases not matched to a gene. The CDR3 sequence is 16 residues long. As DNA, the CDR3 is TGTGCCAGCAGCTTGAGTAGCGGGAGGGCGTCAGATACGCAGTATTTT. This gives the protein CASSLSSGRASDTQYF. Full variable domain (remainder filled in from reference TRBV11-2 and TRBJ2-3): EAGVAQSPRYKIIEKRQSVAFWCNPISGHATLYWYQQILGQGPKLLIQFQNNGVVDDSQLPKDRFSAERLKGVDSTLKIQPAKLEDSAVYLCASSLSSGRASDTQYFGPGTRLTVL.

The genes are TRBV19 and TRBJ2-7; 8 bases fit TRBD1. Trimming cost V 2 bases and J 1 base; bases outside gene matches: 7. The CDR3 is 16 amino acids. Germline lookup yields CDR1 LNHDA and CDR2 SQIVND (reference sequence). CDR3 coding DNA: TGTGCCAGTAGTATAAAGGCAGGGGGCTGGTCCTACGAGCAGTACTTC. This encodes CASSIKAGGWSYEQYF.

In this sample, this clone turned up a few times. This CDR3 is CASSPDNMNTEAFF. DNA for the CDR3: TGTGCCAGCAGCCCTGACAACATGAACACTGAAGCTTTCTTT. The rearrangement joins TRBV9 to TRBJ1-1; D is undetermined. Per germline, CDR1 SGDLS and CDR2 YYNGEE. V gave up 4 bases and J gave up 0 bases, with 10 bases separating them. CDR3 length: 14 amino acids.

The sample holds a few counts of this clone. The chain combines TRBV14 with TRBJ1-2, with D perhaps matching TRBD1 (5 bases). CDR1 is SGHDN and CDR2 is FVKESK in the germline V gene. The CDR3 runs 11 residues. Between the trimmed V and J ends, which lost 3 bases and 12 bases, there was a span of 11 bases. CDR3 coding DNA: TGTGCCAGCAGCCAGGGGACCTCTAACACCTTC. This codes for CASSQGTSNTF.

The gene calls are TRBV19 and TRBJ2-7; the D gene is possibly TRBD1 (6 bases). The V gene lost 7 bases and the J gene lost 6 bases, with 19 bases spanning the gap. The CDR3 is 14 amino acids. Germline V CDR1 and CDR2: LNHDA, SQIVND (reference sequence). The CDR3 nucleotides are TGTGCCAGTATCAGGGGAACCTCCGCGGGCGAGCAGTACTTC. It specifies CASIRGTSAGEQYF.

The chain employs TRBV10-1 and TRBJ2-2, with a possible D match to TRBD1 (6 bases). Trimming left V 6 bases short and J 8 bases short, with 10 bases between. The CDR3 runs to 12 residues. The germline V gene has CDR1 WNHNN and CDR2 SYGVQD (reference sequence). The CDR3 spells CASSNRAGELFF. The CDR3 bases are TGCGCCAGCAGCAACAGGGCTGGGGAGCTGTTTTTT.

The chain carries TRBV29-1 and TRBJ1-2, with 7 bases lining up with TRBD1. CDR1 and CDR2 (germline): SQVTM, ANQGSEA. Losses at the gene ends were 5 bases for V and 9 bases for J; bases not matched to a gene: 9. The CDR3 totals 12 residues. In DNA form, the CDR3 reads TGCAGCGTTACAGAACAGGGGTACAGCTACACCTTC. Protein sequence: CSVTEQGYSYTF.

This chain links TRBV25-1 with TRBJ2-1; a weak D match, TRBD1 (5 bases). The CDR3 is 11 residues long. The V gene's germline CDR1 is MGHDK and CDR2 SYGVNS. The V and J ends lost 7 bases and 15 bases respectively, with 16 bases between them. The CDR3 loop is CASMETGRSFF. In DNA form, the CDR3 reads TGTGCCAGCATGGAAACAGGCAGGTCGTTCTTC.

The rearrangement links TRBV10-3 to TRBJ2-4; weak D call: TRBD1 (5 bases). The ends were cut back, 3 bases at V and 9 bases at J, with 6 bases in the middle. The germline V gene has CDR1 ENHRY and CDR2 SYGVKD. This CDR3 is built from 11 residues. CDR3 sequence (DNA): TGTGCCATCAGTGATGGGGCCATTCAGTACTTC. This encodes CAISDGAIQYF.

V gene TRBV9 combines with J gene TRBJ2-7; 8 nucleotides match TRBD2. The trim removed 0 bases at V and 2 bases at J, leaving 7 bases unmatched. This CDR3 is 16 amino acids long. The V gene's germline CDR1 is SGDLS and CDR2 YYNGEE. The CDR3 nucleotides are TGTGCCAGCAGCGTAGCCCCGGGGGGGCGACCCTACGAGCAGTACTTC. Its protein product is CASSVAPGGRPYEQYF.

The genes are TRBV4-1 and TRBJ2-3; weak D call: TRBD2 (6 bases). The V gene lost 5 bases and the J gene lost 2 bases, with 11 bases spanning the gap. Germline V CDR1 and CDR2: MGHRA, YSYEKL. The CDR3 runs 14 residues. In DNA, the CDR3 is TGCGCCAGCAGCGGTCGGGACTCCACAGATACGCAGTATTTT. Amino acids: CASSGRDSTDTQYF.

This clone was recorded once. V is TRBV7-8 and J is TRBJ2-7; no definite D call. Trimming left V 2 bases short and J 2 bases short, with 10 bases between. The CDR3 has 14 amino acids. The germline V gene has CDR1 SGHVS and CDR2 FQNEAQ. The CDR3 nucleotides are TGTGCCAGCAGCTTACAGGAGATTCCCTACGAGCAGTACTTC. As protein: CASSLQEIPYEQYF.

The sample holds one count of this clone. The chain combines TRBV7-2 with TRBJ2-2, with D perhaps matching TRBD2 (7 bases). The CDR3 has 16 residues. Trimming took off 1 base at V and 7 bases at J, with 16 bases between the two ends. CDR1 is SGHTA and CDR2 is FQGNSA in the germline V gene. CDR3 loop: CASSLVAGAVGGELFF. The CDR3 bases are TGTGCCAGCAGCTTAGTGGCGGGGGCTGTGGGCGGGGAGCTGTTTTTT.

The chain combines TRBV25-1 with TRBJ1-1; D gene uncertain. V was pared by 6 bases and J by 5 bases, with 22 bases between. CDR1 and CDR2 (germline): MGHDK, SYGVNS. The length of the CDR3 is 16 residues. CDR3 in amino acids: CASREVGMIAGTEAFF. The CDR3, as DNA: TGTGCCAGCAGAGAGGTAGGGATGATAGCGGGGACTGAAGCTTTCTTT. The whole variable domain, remainder taken from reference TRBV25-1 and TRBJ1-1, is EADIYQTPRYLVIGTGKKITLECSQTMGHDKMYWYQQDPGMELHLIHYSYGVNSTEKGDLSSESTVSRIRTEHFPLTLESARPSHTSQYLCASREVGMIAGTEAFFGQGTRLTVV.

The rearrangement links TRBV27 to TRBJ1-2; D is unresolved. V gave up 0 bases and J gave up 0 bases, with 8 bases separating them. Germline V lookup: CDR1 MNHEY, CDR2 SMNVEV (reference sequence). The CDR3 consists of 15 residues. The DNA for the CDR3 is TGTGCCAGCAGTTTATCGGCAAATTCTAACTATGGCTACACCTTC. It translates to CASSLSANSNYGYTF.

This rearrangement joins TRBV5-5 to TRBJ2-1; the D gene could be TRBD1 or TRBD2 (5 bases each). Germline lookup yields CDR1 SGHKS and CDR2 YYEKEE (reference sequence). This CDR3 is 15 amino acids long. V was clipped by 3 bases and J by 7 bases, with 17 bases between them. CDR3 in DNA: TGTGCCAGCAGCTCGGGACCTCAAACCAGGAATGAGCAGTTCTTC. Translation: CASSSGPQTRNEQFF.

The chain carries TRBV2 and TRBJ2-7; 11 bases are a match to TRBD2. CDR3 size: 15 residues. V trimming: 2 bases; J trimming: 3 bases; junction bases outside the gene matches: 3. Germline lookup yields CDR1 SNHLY and CDR2 FYNNEI. CDR3 nucleotide sequence: TGTGCCAGCAGTGAATTTGGGACTAGCGGCTACGAGCAGTACTTC. It codes for CASSEFGTSGYEQYF. Filled out from reference TRBV2 and TRBJ2-7, the complete variable domain reads EPEVTQTPSHQVTQMGQEVILRCVPISNHLYFYWYRQILGQKVEFLVSFYNNEISEKSEIFDDQFSVERPDGSNFTLKIRSTKLEDSAMYFCASSEFGTSGYEQYFGPGTRLTVT.

The rearrangement links TRBV28 to TRBJ2-7; D may correspond to TRBD1 or TRBD2 (5 bases each). Per germline, CDR1 MDHEN and CDR2 SYDVKM. The CDR3 is made up of 12 amino acids. The V end was cut by 6 bases, the J end by 4 bases, with 10 bases between. CDR3 coding DNA: TGTGCCAGCAGCCGGGACCTATACGAGCAGTACTTC. It encodes CASSRDLYEQYF.

J is TRBJ2-7 and V is TRBV27, with TRBD1 matching 10 bases. V trimming: 6 bases; J trimming: 5 bases; junction bases outside the gene matches: 13. CDR3 length: 16 residues. Per germline, CDR1 MNHEY and CDR2 SMNVEV (reference sequence). The CDR3 coding sequence is TGTGCCAGCAGCCGGGGAGCGGGACAGGGGTCCCACGAGCAGTACTTC. As protein: CASSRGAGQGSHEQYF.

The chain carries TRBV5-6 and TRBJ2-5, with 12 bases aligning to TRBD2. The CDR3 totals 17 residues. CDR1 is SGHDT and CDR2 is YYEEEE in the germline V gene. Losses at the gene ends were 3 bases for V and 5 bases for J; bases not matched to a gene: 11. CDR3 protein: CASSSWTSGKQGETQYF. CDR3 nucleotide sequence: TGTGCCAGCAGCTCATGGACTAGCGGGAAACAGGGGGAGACCCAGTACTTC.